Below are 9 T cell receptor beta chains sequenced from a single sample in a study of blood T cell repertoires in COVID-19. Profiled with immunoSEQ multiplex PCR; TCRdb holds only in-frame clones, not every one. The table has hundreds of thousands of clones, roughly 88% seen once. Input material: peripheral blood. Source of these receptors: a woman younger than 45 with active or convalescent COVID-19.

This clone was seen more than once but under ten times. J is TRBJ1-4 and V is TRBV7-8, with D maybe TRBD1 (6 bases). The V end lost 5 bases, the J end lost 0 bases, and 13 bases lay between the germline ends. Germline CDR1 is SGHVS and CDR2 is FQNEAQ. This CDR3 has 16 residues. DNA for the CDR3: TGTGCCAGCAGCCCCTGGACAGCCTCAACTAATGAAAAACTGTTTTTT. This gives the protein CASSPWTASTNEKLFF.

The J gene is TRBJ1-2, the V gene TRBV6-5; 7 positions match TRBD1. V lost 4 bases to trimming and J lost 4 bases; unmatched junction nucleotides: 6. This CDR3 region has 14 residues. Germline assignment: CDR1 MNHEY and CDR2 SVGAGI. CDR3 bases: TGTGCCAGCAGTTCGCGGACAGGAACCTATGGCTACACCTTC. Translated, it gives CASSSRTGTYGYTF.

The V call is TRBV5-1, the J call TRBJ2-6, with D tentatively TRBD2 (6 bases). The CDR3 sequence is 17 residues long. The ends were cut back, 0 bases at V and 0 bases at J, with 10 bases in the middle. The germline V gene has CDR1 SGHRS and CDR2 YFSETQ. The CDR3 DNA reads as TGCGCCAGCAGCTTGGGGCAGGGAGGCTCTGGGGCCAACGTCCTGACTTTC. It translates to CASSLGQGGSGANVLTF.

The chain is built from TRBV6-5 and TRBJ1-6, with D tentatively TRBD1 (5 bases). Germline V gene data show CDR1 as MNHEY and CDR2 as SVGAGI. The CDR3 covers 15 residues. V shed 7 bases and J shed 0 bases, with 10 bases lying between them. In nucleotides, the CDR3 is TGTGCCAGCAAAGGGGTGAGCTCCTATAATTCACCCCTCCACTTT. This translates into CASKGVSSYNSPLHF.

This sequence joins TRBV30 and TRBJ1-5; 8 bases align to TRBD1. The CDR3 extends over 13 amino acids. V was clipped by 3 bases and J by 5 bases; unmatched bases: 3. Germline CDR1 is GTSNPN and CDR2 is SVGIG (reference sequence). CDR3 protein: CAWRSGGDQPQHF. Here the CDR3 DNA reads TGTGCCTGGAGATCAGGGGGCGATCAGCCCCAGCATTTT. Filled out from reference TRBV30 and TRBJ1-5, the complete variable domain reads SQTIHQWPATLVQPVGSPLSLECTVEGTSNPNLYWYRQAAGRGLQLLFYSVGIGQISSEVPQNLSASRPQDRQFILSSKKLLLSDSGFYLCAWRSGGDQPQHFGDGTRLSIL.

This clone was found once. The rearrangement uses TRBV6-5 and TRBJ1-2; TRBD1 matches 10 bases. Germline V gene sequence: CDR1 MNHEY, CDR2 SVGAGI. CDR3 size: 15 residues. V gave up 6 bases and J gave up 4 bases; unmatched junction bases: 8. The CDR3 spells CASSASGTGVYGYTF. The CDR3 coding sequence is TGTGCCAGCAGCGCGTCCGGGACAGGGGTCTATGGCTACACCTTC.

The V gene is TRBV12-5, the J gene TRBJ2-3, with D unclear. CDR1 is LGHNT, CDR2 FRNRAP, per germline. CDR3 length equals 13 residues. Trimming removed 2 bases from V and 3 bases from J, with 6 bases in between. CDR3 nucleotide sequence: TGTGCTAGTGGTTTGACGGAGACAGATACGCAGTATTTT. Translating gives CASGLTETDTQYF. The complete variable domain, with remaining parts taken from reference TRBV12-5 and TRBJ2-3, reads DARVTQTPRHKVTEMGQEVTMRCQPILGHNTVFWYRQTMMQGLELLAYFRNRAPLDDSGMPKDRFSAEMPDATLATLKIQPSEPRDSAVYFCASGLTETDTQYFGPGTRLTVL.

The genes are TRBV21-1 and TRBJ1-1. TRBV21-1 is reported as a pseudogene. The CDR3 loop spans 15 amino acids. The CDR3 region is CASSKRDLWCGEAFF. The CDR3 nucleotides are TGTGCCAGCAGCAAGCGGGACCTCTGGTGTGGTGAAGCTTTCTTT.

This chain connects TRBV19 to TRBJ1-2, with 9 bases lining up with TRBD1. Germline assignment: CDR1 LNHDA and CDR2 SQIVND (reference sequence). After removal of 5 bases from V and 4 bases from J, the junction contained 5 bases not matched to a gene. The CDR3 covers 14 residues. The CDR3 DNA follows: TGTGCCAGTAGTTTCGGGACAGGGATCTATGGCTACACCTTC. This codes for CASSFGTGIYGYTF.